The source of this TCR beta chain is a study of shared clonotypes between healthy human individuals. Concerning this clone itself: What it recognizes is unknown.

Study-level findings and limits: Deeper or shallower sequencing was expected to change how clonotypes are shared among donors.

This CDR3 is built from 15 residues. V trimming: 3 bases; J trimming: 2 bases; junction bases outside the gene matches: 7. Per the germline V gene, CDR1 is GTSNPN and CDR2 is SVGIG (reference sequence). Only in-frame clones appear in the TCRdb table, and some are missing; sequencing was by immunoSEQ multiplex PCR. The table shows 2 million to 2.5 million clones, with about 92% occurring only once. Source material: naive CD4+ T cells from PBMCs. Sample subset: CD45RA+ positively selected. This sequence was found in a man between 18 and 29 years old in good health. Some clones in this sample may be carry-over from other donors' samples. The chain employs TRBV30 and TRBJ2-3; 8 bases are a match to TRBD1. In nucleotides, the CDR3 is TGTGCCTGGAGCCTACAGGGGGGTGTCACAGATACGCAGTATTTT. Residues: CAWSLQGGVTDTQYF.